The clone carrying this T cell receptor (beta chain) has more than one count but fewer than ten. Antigen specificity is unknown. Germline V gives CDR1 KGHDR, CDR2 SFDVKD. The CDR3 contains 16 residues. Trimming removed 4 bases at V and 2 bases at J, with 14 bases between. A universal primer binding site was introduced by template switching. The final cDNA contained unique molecular identifiers. TCRdb redid the calling of the 5' RACE reads with MiXCR, one entry per CDR3 protein. The sample has 350,000 or so distinct CDR3 sequences; 9% to 10% are singletons. The data were obtained in a study of identical twins. Study results and limitations: Twins showed weaker excess sharing in their beta out-of-frame sequences. It was cross-sectional statistical analysis, not following the same donors, that the conclusions relied on.

The TCR sequence derives from a woman in her forties or fifties in good health. The sequenced sample consisted of naive T cells sorted from blood. The gene calls are TRBV24-1 and TRBJ2-1; a possible D gene is TRBD1 (6 bases). CDR3 region: CATSEKNRVTYNEQFF. In DNA, the CDR3 is TGTGCCACCAGTGAAAAAAACAGGGTTACCTACAATGAGCAGTTCTTC.